A single sample is the source of the 24 T cell receptor beta chains below, sequenced in a study of cytomegalovirus exposure and HLA in healthy donors. In the PCR, 60 Vbeta and 13 Jbeta primers were used. This table comes from immunoSEQ multiplex PCR, and its TCRdb copy is limited to in-frame clones, with some not included. The sample lists 65,000 to 90,000 clones; 79% were seen once. The sample consisted of PBMCs. The receptors derive from a man between 25 and 39 years old in good health and CMV-seronegative.

The chain has TRBV9 and TRBJ2-1; TRBD2 might be the D (6 bases). Germline V CDR1 and CDR2: SGDLS, YYNGEE. Trimming took off 4 bases at V and 9 bases at J, with 14 bases between the two ends. The CDR3 is 13 amino acids. CDR3 sequence reads: CASSPTRRGEQFF. CDR3 nucleotides: TGTGCCAGCAGCCCGACTAGGCGCGGTGAGCAGTTCTTC.

This sequence joins TRBV12-5 and TRBJ2-2; 8 bases match TRBD1. Germline trimming cut 4 bases from V and 3 bases from J; bases unmatched to any gene: 7. The CDR3 is 16 amino acids. Germline lookup yields CDR1 LGHNT and CDR2 FRNRAP. The CDR3 region has the DNA TGTGCTAGTGGTTACAGACAGGGGATAGACACCGGGGAGCTGTTTTTT. This encodes CASGYRQGIDTGELFF.

The rearrangement joins TRBV18 to TRBJ1-2, with 7 bases fitting TRBD1. Trimming removed 4 bases from V and 8 bases from J; junction bases left unmatched: 4. This CDR3 spans 12 amino acids. From germline, CDR1 is KGHSH and CDR2 LQKENI. As DNA, the CDR3 is TGTGCCAGCTCACTCGGACAGGAGGGCTACACCTTC. Its translation is CASSLGQEGYTF.

The chain is built from TRBV27 and TRBJ2-2, with a possible D match to TRBD1 (7 bases). Germline V lookup: CDR1 MNHEY, CDR2 SMNVEV (reference sequence). The CDR3 contains 16 residues. V lost 6 bases and J 0 bases, leaving 14 bases between the germline ends. CDR3 sequence (DNA): TGTGCCAGCAGGAAGACAGGGACTGCGAACACCGGGGAGCTGTTTTTT. Protein: CASRKTGTANTGELFF.

The V and J genes are TRBV4-3 and TRBJ1-1; tentatively, D is TRBD1 (5 bases). Per the germline V gene, CDR1 is LGHNA and CDR2 is YSLEER. The CDR3 totals 14 residues. V was trimmed by 3 bases and J by 0 bases, leaving 8 bases between them. In nucleotides, the CDR3 is TGCGCCAGCAGCCACGGACACTTGAACACTGAAGCTTTCTTT. Translated, it gives CASSHGHLNTEAFF.

V is TRBV11-2 and J is TRBJ2-1, with D possibly TRBD2 on 5 matching bases. The CDR3 extends over 15 amino acids. Germline V gene data show CDR1 as SGHAT and CDR2 as FQNNGV. Trimming took 8 bases from V and 4 from J, leaving 18 bases between them. CDR3 protein: CASSRGKNWYNEQFF. CDR3 in DNA: TGTGCCAGCTCCCGGGGAAAGAACTGGTACAATGAGCAGTTCTTC.

The gene calls are TRBV25-1 and TRBJ2-7; 9 bases fit TRBD1. CDR1 and CDR2 (germline): MGHDK, SYGVNS. The CDR3 is 13 residues long. Losses at the gene ends were 6 bases for V and 3 bases for J; bases not matched to a gene: 3. DNA of the CDR3: TGTGCCAGCAGGGGACAGGGCCTCTACGAGCAGTACTTC. This encodes CASRGQGLYEQYF.

The chain couples TRBV4-1 to TRBJ2-3, with TRBD1 as a possible D gene (6 bases). The V end lost 2 bases, the J end lost 0 bases, and 15 bases lay between the germline ends. Germline loops: CDR1 MGHRA, CDR2 YSYEKL. This CDR3 contains 17 residues. The chain's CDR3 is CASSQSRTASSTDTQYF. DNA of the CDR3: TGCGCCAGCAGCCAATCCCGGACAGCTTCTAGCACAGATACGCAGTATTTT.

With respect to this clone: Additional DNA sequences in this sample encode the identical CDR3. The V gene is TRBV5-1, the J gene TRBJ1-4, with 8 bases fitting TRBD1. The V gene's germline CDR1 is SGHRS and CDR2 YFSETQ. Losses at the gene ends were 2 bases for V and 8 bases for J; bases not matched to a gene: 5. This CDR3 has 14 residues. The CDR3 nucleotides read TGCGCCAGCAGCTTAGGACAGGGAAACGAAAAACTGTTTTTT. This codes for CASSLGQGNEKLFF. Drawing the rest from reference TRBV5-1 and TRBJ1-4, the complete variable domain is KAGVTQTPRYLIKTRGQQVTLSCSPISGHRSVSWYQQTPGQGLQFLFEYFSETQRNKGNFPGRFSGRQFSNSRSEMNVSTLELGDSALYLCASSLGQGNEKLFFGSGTQLSVL.

This rearrangement joins TRBV7-9 to TRBJ1-6; 7 bases match TRBD1. CDR1 and CDR2 from the germline V gene are SEHNR and FQNEAQ (reference sequence). The CDR3 runs 14 residues. V was pared by 5 bases and J by 10 bases, with 8 bases of the junction left unmatched. The CDR3 region has the DNA TGTGCCAGCAGCGACAGGGCCCCGAGCTCACCCCTCCACTTT. It is translated as CASSDRAPSSPLHF.

V is TRBV7-8 and J is TRBJ1-5; D gene ambiguous. CDR1 and CDR2 from the germline V gene are SGHVS and FQNEAQ. V was cut by 1 base and J by 0 bases, with 7 bases left in between. This CDR3 spans 15 amino acids. The CDR3 DNA follows: TGTGCCAGCAGCTTAGTGGCAACTAGCAATCAGCCCCAGCATTTT. Its translation is CASSLVATSNQPQHF.

The rearrangement links TRBV7-2 to TRBJ2-2; 10 positions agree with TRBD1. CDR1 is SGHTA and CDR2 is FQGNSA in the germline V gene. Trimming cost V 3 bases and J 6 bases; bases outside gene matches: 7. This CDR3 spans 16 amino acids. The CDR3 reads CASSFPGTGVAGELFF. The DNA for the CDR3 is TGTGCCAGCAGCTTCCCAGGGACAGGGGTAGCCGGGGAGCTGTTTTTT.

Only one count was recorded for this clone. One junction end disagrees with the germline gene, perhaps due to a read error. The rearrangement joins TRBV19 to TRBJ1-2, with TRBD1 matching 9 bases. The CDR3 spans 13 residues. Germline CDR1 LNHDA, CDR2 SQIVND (reference sequence). The CDR3 region is CASSILTGGGYPF. In nucleotides, the CDR3 is TGTGCCAGTAGTATACTAACAGGGGGCGGCTACCCCTTC.

The chain employs TRBV7-2 and TRBJ1-4; D is unclear. CDR3 size: 14 residues. Germline lookup yields CDR1 SGHTA and CDR2 FQGNSA. V lost 1 base, J lost 8 bases, and 11 bases lay in between. In DNA form, the CDR3 reads TGTGCCAGCAGCTTAGGTCCGGGAAGCGAAAAACTGTTTTTT. It translates to CASSLGPGSEKLFF.

The V gene is TRBV7-6, the J gene TRBJ1-6; the match to TRBD1 covers 8 bases. Trimming took 1 base from V and 6 from J; bases not matched to a gene: 8. This CDR3 spans 17 amino acids. Germline CDR1 is SGHVS and CDR2 is FNYEAQ. CDR3 coding DNA: TGTGCCAGCAGCTTAGGCCCCACGGGACAGGTTAATTCACCCCTCCACTTT. Translated, it gives CASSLGPTGQVNSPLHF.

This clone was detected a few times. The CDR3 spells CASSQDRGGANVLTF. The CDR3 coding sequence is TGCGCCAGCAGCCAAGACAGGGGTGGGGCCAACGTCCTGACTTTC. The chain employs TRBV4-1 and TRBJ2-6, with a weak D call TRBD1 (6 bases). The length of the CDR3 is 15 residues. Between the trimmed V and J ends, which lost 0 bases and 3 bases, there was a span of 6 bases. Germline values: CDR1 MGHRA, CDR2 YSYEKL.

The chain recombines TRBV2 with TRBJ1-2; D is perhaps TRBD1 (5 bases). This CDR3 spans 13 amino acids. The germline CDR1 and CDR2 sequences are SNHLY and FYNNEI. Trimming shortened V by 9 bases and J by 4 bases, and 15 bases separated the two germline ends. CDR3 region: CARRRGEGYGYTF. The CDR3 region has the DNA TGTGCCAGGAGGAGGGGTGAGGGCTATGGCTACACCTTC. Using reference TRBV2 and TRBJ1-2 for the parts outside the CDR3, the full variable domain is EPEVTQTPSHQVTQMGQEVILRCVPISNHLYFYWYRQILGQKVEFLVSFYNNEISEKSEIFDDQFSVERPDGSNFTLKIRSTKLEDSAMYFCARRRGEGYGYTFGSGTRLTVV.

The rearrangement links TRBV7-2 to TRBJ2-7, with TRBD1 identical over 10 bases. Per the germline V gene, CDR1 is SGHTA and CDR2 is FQGNSA. The CDR3 has 15 amino acids. V trimming: 5 bases; J trimming: 3 bases; junction bases outside the gene matches: 7. CDR3 DNA: TGTGCCAGCAGCGCCCGACAGGGGGCAGTCTACGAGCAGTACTTC. Translating gives CASSARQGAVYEQYF. The variable domain in full, with the rest retrieved from reference TRBV7-2 and TRBJ2-7, is GAGVSQSPSNKVTEKGKDVELRCDPISGHTALYWYRQSLGQGLEFLIYFQGNSAPDKSGLPSDRFSAERTGGSVSTLTIQRTQQEDSAVYLCASSARQGAVYEQYFGPGTRLTVT.

The chain joins TRBV5-1 to TRBJ2-7; D is unresolved. Trimming pared 2 bases from V and 4 bases from J, leaving 4 bases between. In germline, CDR1 is SGHRS, CDR2 YFSETQ. The CDR3 is 11 amino acids. CDR3: CASSFSYEQYF. The CDR3 DNA reads as TGCGCCAGCAGCTTTTCGTACGAGCAGTACTTC.

This chain joins TRBV28 and TRBJ2-3, with 7 bases aligning to TRBD2. Germline V gene data show CDR1 as MDHEN and CDR2 as SYDVKM. This CDR3 spans 15 amino acids. V was pared by 6 bases and J by 4 bases, with 10 bases of the junction left unmatched. The CDR3 reads CASSPQAGLPDTQYF. The CDR3 region has the DNA TGTGCCAGCAGCCCGCAAGCGGGATTACCAGATACGCAGTATTTT.

The chain has TRBV28 and TRBJ1-5; TRBD1 agrees at 12 bases. The J segment lost 7 bases and the V segment lost 4 bases, leaving 2 bases of the junction unmatched. This CDR3 has 14 amino acids. Germline V CDR1 and CDR2: MDHEN, SYDVKM. The CDR3, as DNA: TGTGCCAGCAGTTCCGGGACAGGGGGCCAGCCCCAGCATTTT. Its protein is CASSSGTGGQPQHF.

V is TRBV7-2 and J is TRBJ2-7, with a tentative D call TRBD1 (5 bases). Trimming removed 3 bases at V and 5 bases at J, with 11 bases between. The CDR3 is 13 residues long. CDR1 and CDR2 from the germline V gene are SGHTA and FQGNSA. CDR3 residues: CASSFQGSDEQYF. The CDR3 nucleotides read TGTGCCAGCAGCTTCCAGGGAAGTGACGAGCAGTACTTC.

The chain combines TRBV2 with TRBJ1-2, with unresolved D. V was trimmed by 1 base and J by 8 bases, leaving 11 bases between them. Germline CDR1 SNHLY, CDR2 FYNNEI. CDR3 size: 13 residues. The CDR3 DNA reads as TGTGCCAGCAGTGAAGAGACTAGCCGGGGCTACACCTTC. It specifies CASSEETSRGYTF.

The chain combines TRBV30 with TRBJ2-1; 11 bases are a match to TRBD2. From germline, CDR1 is GTSNPN and CDR2 SVGIG (reference sequence). Germline trimming cut 0 bases from V and 2 bases from J; bases unmatched to any gene: 12. The CDR3 totals 19 residues. The CDR3 nucleotides read TGTGCCTGGAGTGTAAGGAGGCTAGCGGGGGGTCGGGCCTACAATGAGCAGTTCTTC. This encodes CAWSVRRLAGGRAYNEQFF.